This T cell receptor beta chain was sequenced in a study of blood T cell repertoires in COVID-19. Turning to the study itself: Samples came from the United States, Italy and Spain, spanning acute and convalescent COVID-19.

Per the original methods: For nucleated cells, counts were estimated from reference gene primer amplification. TCRdb's copy holds only in-frame clones and misses some; the assay was immunoSEQ multiplex PCR. The V and J calls and clone size are taken from that table; D and trimming were inferred from the DNA. This table has 150,000 to 200,000 clones, 65% to 85% appearing once. A few counts support this clone. The sequenced sample consisted of peripheral blood. The source is a man aged 60-69 years with active or convalescent COVID-19.

CDR3 in amino acids: CASSSTLHSPLHF. CDR3 DNA: TGTGCCAGCAGCTCTACGCTGCACTCACCCCTCCACTTT. V gene TRBV7-8 combines with J gene TRBJ1-6, with D unclear. V shed 4 bases and J shed 10 bases, with 11 bases lying between them. Germline V lookup: CDR1 SGHVS, CDR2 FQNEAQ. This CDR3 is built from 13 residues.